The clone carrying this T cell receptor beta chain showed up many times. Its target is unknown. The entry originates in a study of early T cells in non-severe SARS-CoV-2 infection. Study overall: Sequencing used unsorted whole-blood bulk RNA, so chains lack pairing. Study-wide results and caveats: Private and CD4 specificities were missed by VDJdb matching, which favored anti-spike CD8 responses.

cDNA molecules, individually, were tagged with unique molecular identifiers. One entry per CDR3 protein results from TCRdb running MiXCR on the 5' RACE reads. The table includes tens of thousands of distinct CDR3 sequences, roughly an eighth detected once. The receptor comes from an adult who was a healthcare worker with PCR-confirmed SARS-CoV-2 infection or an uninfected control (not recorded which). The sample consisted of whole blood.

The CDR3 protein is CASSLGTGEQYF. DNA for the CDR3: TGTGCCAGCAGCCTCGGAACAGGCGAGCAGTACTTC. V and J are TRBV13 and TRBJ2-7; D possibly corresponds to TRBD1 (5 bases). Looked up from germline, CDR1 is PRHDT and CDR2 is FYEKMQ (reference sequence). The CDR3 loop spans 12 amino acids. The V end was cut by 5 bases, the J end by 6 bases, with 11 bases between.